The rows below give T cell receptor beta chains drawn from one sample of a study of response to subunit inactivated influenza vaccine. In TCRdb, the RT-PCR reads were re-called with MiXCR into one record per CDR3 protein. The table shows about 570,000 distinct CDR3 sequences, with approximately 12% occurring only once. The source was PBMCs from blood, collected on the day of vaccination. Receptors were obtained from a middle-aged man who received an inactivated influenza vaccine. The CDR3 runs from the conserved cysteine through the conserved F or W. The order of the fields is V gene, CDR3 protein.

v_gene: TRBV20-1
CDR3aa: CSALPGQGFRSEQYF

v_gene: TRBV11-2
CDR3aa: CASSLFPGKPGGYTF

v_gene: TRBV6-5
CDR3aa: CASSYLAGDLHEQYF

v_gene: TRBV5-5
CDR3aa: CASSLARGSGGPTETQYF

v_gene: TRBV20-1
CDR3aa: CSARDPRGVGETQYF

v_gene: TRBV12-3/TRBV12-4
CDR3aa: CASRGRTDTQYF

v_gene: TRBV15
CDR3aa: CATSINRVYEQYF

v_gene: TRBV4-3
CDR3aa: CASSQEIAGANEQFF

v_gene: TRBV3-1
CDR3aa: CASSQTGGPFEQYF

v_gene: TRBV20-1
CDR3aa: CSARDAREMEETQYF

v_gene: TRBV5-1
CDR3aa: CASSFGGTLRAFF

v_gene: TRBV5-5
CDR3aa: CASSLPKGQGTGYTF

v_gene: TRBV6-2/TRBV6-3
CDR3aa: CASSYSGSKNIQYF

v_gene: TRBV24-1
CDR3aa: CATRDNSYEQYF

v_gene: TRBV4-1
CDR3aa: CASSRLSQGLGADTQYF

v_gene: TRBV4-1
CDR3aa: CASSQAETGTRNEQFF

v_gene: TRBV24-1
CDR3aa: CATARTGELETQYF

v_gene: TRBV7-6
CDR3aa: CASSPGQKNTEAFF

v_gene: TRBV20-1
CDR3aa: CSARDLKTSVSEQFF

v_gene: TRBV20-1
CDR3aa: CSATTSRSYNEQFF

v_gene: TRBV2
CDR3aa: CASKAGQGPYEQYF

v_gene: TRBV7-9
CDR3aa: CASSNPGGRNEQFF

v_gene: TRBV29-1
CDR3aa: CSVVSGYQETQYF

v_gene: TRBV29-1
CDR3aa: CSVEVGDRLYNEQFF

v_gene: TRBV29-1
CDR3aa: CSVGQGISYEQYF

v_gene: TRBV10-3
CDR3aa: CAISERQNNSPLHF

v_gene: TRBV11-1
CDR3aa: CASSFEQGPYNEQFF

v_gene: TRBV6-2/TRBV6-3
CDR3aa: CASSWRQVYEQYF

v_gene: TRBV5-6
CDR3aa: CASSFRGTDPRNYGYTF

v_gene: TRBV5-1
CDR3aa: CASTLHGDRDGELFF

v_gene: TRBV5-1
CDR3aa: CASWVGAGITDTQYF

v_gene: TRBV12-3/TRBV12-4
CDR3aa: CASSLGRNYQPQHF

v_gene: TRBV7-9
CDR3aa: CASSQRGGGPSYEQYF

v_gene: TRBV10-3
CDR3aa: CAISESRRDSSETQYF

v_gene: TRBV20-1
CDR3aa: CSARGGSGDPEQFF

v_gene: TRBV20-1
CDR3aa: CSARPSAQTQYF

v_gene: TRBV5-1
CDR3aa: CASSLTSDNEKLFF

v_gene: TRBV14
CDR3aa: CASSRGTGETQYF

v_gene: TRBV7-8
CDR3aa: CASSAGTSDPRNEQFF

v_gene: TRBV6-1
CDR3aa: CASSERGQRSSYGYTF

v_gene: TRBV6-5
CDR3aa: CASSYSLQGSTYEQYF

v_gene: TRBV25-1
CDR3aa: CASRETGARTDTQYF

v_gene: TRBV5-4
CDR3aa: CASSRGWAVNGELFF

v_gene: TRBV9
CDR3aa: CASSGGTGVRGYTF

v_gene: TRBV14
CDR3aa: CASSQTGMAKNIQYF

v_gene: TRBV29-1
CDR3aa: CSVTLAGGSYEQYF

v_gene: TRBV28
CDR3aa: CASRSLRGRSTDTQYF

v_gene: TRBV4-3
CDR3aa: CASSQGTGGYIYEQYF

v_gene: TRBV12-3/TRBV12-4
CDR3aa: CASSPRSGIASYNEQFF

v_gene: TRBV7-2
CDR3aa: CASSWTSGPYEQYF

v_gene: TRBV5-1
CDR3aa: CASTRSARSGNEKLFF

v_gene: TRBV18
CDR3aa: CASSSLPGGTGETQYF

v_gene: TRBV6-6
CDR3aa: CASTEGPYEQYF

v_gene: TRBV5-1
CDR3aa: CASSFYRGRDEQYF

v_gene: TRBV9
CDR3aa: CASSARRGVLRNEQFF

v_gene: TRBV5-1
CDR3aa: CASSLDTRITTYEQYF

v_gene: TRBV12-3/TRBV12-4
CDR3aa: CASSFGQGDTGELFF

v_gene: TRBV12-3/TRBV12-4
CDR3aa: CASSWSLSYEQYF

v_gene: TRBV29-1
CDR3aa: CSVGKGAGYTF